These T cell receptor beta chains were read from a single sample in a study of vaccination effects on CD4 cells after COVID-19. TCRdb's copy holds only in-frame clones and misses some; the assay was immunoSEQ multiplex PCR. The sample yields under 85,000 clones, around 74% seen once. These receptors' antigens are unknown. The sample in question was CD4+ T cells from PBMCs cultured with HCoV-OC43 spike peptides, obtained after COVID-19 vaccination. All receptors derive from a human donor who received a COVID-19 vaccine. The CDR3 runs from the conserved cysteine through the conserved F or W. A D gene is named only where the DNA matches it firmly. A row's size may be missing; if present it is once, few, many or a size class.

V,size,D,J,DNA,CDR3
TRBV7-9,-,-,TRBJ1-2,TGTGCCAGCAGCCTGGACGTTGTATCCTATGGCTACACCTTC,CASSLDVVSYGYTF
TRBV6-5,-,-,TRBJ1-6,TGTGCCAGCAGTTATTCCGCGGGGCCCCGTAATTCACCCCTCCACTTT,CASSYSAGPRNSPLHF
TRBV5-6,-,TRBD1,TRBJ1-2,TGTGCCAGCAGCTTCCCGGGACAGAACTATGGCTACACCTTC,CASSFPGQNYGYTF
TRBV21-1,-,-,TRBJ2-2,TGTGCCAGCAGCAAAAACACCCCCGGGGAGCTGTTTTTT,CASSKNTPGELFF
TRBV2,-,TRBD1,TRBJ1-1,TGTGCCAGCAGTAGATGGGACAGGGACACTGAAGCTTTCTTT,CASSRWDRDTEAFF
TRBV5-1,-,TRBD1,TRBJ1-5,TGCGCCAGCAGCCCCGGGACAGGGTTTAGTCAGCCCCAGCATTTT,CASSPGTGFSQPQHF
TRBV25-1,once,-,TRBJ2-2,TGTGCCAGCAGTGATATCCGGGGCAGCAACACCGGGGAGCTGTTTTTT,CASSDIRGSNTGELFF
TRBV25-1,-,TRBD1,TRBJ1-3,TGTGCCAGCAGTCGGACAGGGGCCTCTGGAAACACCATATATTTT,CASSRTGASGNTIYF
TRBV9,-,-,TRBJ2-3,TGTGCCAGCAGCGTATTACCTAGCTATAGCACAGATACGCAGTATTTT,CASSVLPSYSTDTQYF
TRBV5-1,-,-,TRBJ2-1,TGCGCCAGCAGCTTGGAGGGTAGCCTTTCCTACAATGAGCAGTTCTTC,CASSLEGSLSYNEQFF
TRBV7-2,-,-,TRBJ2-6,TGTGCCAGCAGCATGGGCAGCTCTGGGGCCAACGTCCTGACTTTC,CASSMGSSGANVLTF
TRBV4-1,-,TRBD1,TRBJ1-5,TGCGCCAGCAGCCGCCCGGGACAGGGCAATCAGCCCCAGCATTTT,CASSRPGQGNQPQHF
TRBV5-1,few,-,TRBJ1-2,TGCGCCAGCAGCTTGGGGGGGCTCTCCTATGGCTACACCTTC,CASSLGGLSYGYTF
TRBV3-1/TRBV3-2,once,TRBD1,TRBJ2-6,TGTGCCAGCACCTACAGGGGTGGGGCCAACGTCCTGACTTTC,CASTYRGGANVLTF
TRBV7-2,-,TRBD1,TRBJ1-3,TGTGCCAGCACAAGGGGGCCAAGCTCTGGAAACACCATATATTTT,CASTRGPSSGNTIYF
TRBV24-1,-,TRBD1,TRBJ1-4,TGTGCCACCAGTGATTCGACAGGGAGTAGTGAAAAACTGTTTTTT,CATSDSTGSSEKLFF
TRBV9,once,TRBD1,TRBJ1-6,TGTGCCAGCAGCGGAGGGACAGTTCTTTATAATTCACCCCTCCACTTT,CASSGGTVLYNSPLHF